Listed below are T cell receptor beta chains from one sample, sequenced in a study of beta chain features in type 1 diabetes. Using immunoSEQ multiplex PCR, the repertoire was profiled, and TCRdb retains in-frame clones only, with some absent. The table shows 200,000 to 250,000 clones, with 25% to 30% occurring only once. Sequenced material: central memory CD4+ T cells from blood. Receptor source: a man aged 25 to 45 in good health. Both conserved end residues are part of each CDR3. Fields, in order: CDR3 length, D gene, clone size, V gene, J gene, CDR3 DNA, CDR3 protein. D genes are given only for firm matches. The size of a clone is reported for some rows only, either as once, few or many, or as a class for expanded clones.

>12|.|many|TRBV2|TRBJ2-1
TGTGCCAGCAGAACTAGCAAGAATGAGCAGTTCTTC
CASRTSKNEQFF
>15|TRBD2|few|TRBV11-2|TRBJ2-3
TGTGCCAGCAGCTTTAGCGGGAGGGCGACAGATACGCAGTATTTT
CASSFSGRATDTQYF
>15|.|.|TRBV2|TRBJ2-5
TGTGCCAGCAGTCCGCCAAAGGCGGGGCAAGAGACCCAGTACTTC
CASSPPKAGQETQYF
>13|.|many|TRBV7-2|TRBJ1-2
TGTGCCAGCAGCTTAGGCAGGGCGGAGGGCTACACCTTC
CASSLGRAEGYTF
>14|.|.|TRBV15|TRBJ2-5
TGTGCCACCAGCAGAGAAGATCTGTATGAGACCCAGTACTTC
CATSREDLYETQYF
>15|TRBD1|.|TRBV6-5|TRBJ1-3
TGTGCCAGCAAAACGGGACAGATGATGGGAAACACCATATATTTT
CASKTGQMMGNTIYF
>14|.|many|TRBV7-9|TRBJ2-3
TGTGCCAGCAGCCTCGCGGAGGCTGCAGATACGCAGTATTTT
CASSLAEAADTQYF
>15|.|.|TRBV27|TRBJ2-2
TGTGCCAGCAGTTTTCAGGGCCTCTACACCGGGGAGCTGTTTTTT
CASSFQGLYTGELFF
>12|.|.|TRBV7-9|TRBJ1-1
TGTGCCAGCAGCTTACTGAACACTGAAGCTTTCTTT
CASSLLNTEAFF
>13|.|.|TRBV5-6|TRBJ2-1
TGTGCCAGCAGCTCACGGCGGGCGGGGGAGCAGTTCTTC
CASSSRRAGEQFF
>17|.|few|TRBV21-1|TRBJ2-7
TGTGCCAGCAGCCGACTCCCTTATCGGGACAGGTTCTACGAGCAGTACTTC
CASSRLPYRDRFYEQYF
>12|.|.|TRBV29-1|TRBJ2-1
TGCAGCGCCCACCTGGCAGGGGATGAGCAGTTCTTC
CSAHLAGDEQFF
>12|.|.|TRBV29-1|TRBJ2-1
TGCAGCGGATGGACCGCCATCAATGAGCAGTTCTTC
CSGWTAINEQFF
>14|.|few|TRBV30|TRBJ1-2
TGTGCCTGGAGCCAAGGGGGGACAAAAGAGGGCTACACCTTC
CAWSQGGTKEGYTF
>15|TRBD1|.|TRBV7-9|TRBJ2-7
TGTGCCAGCAGCTCGGCGGCGACAGGGGTTTACGAGCAGTACTTC
CASSSAATGVYEQYF
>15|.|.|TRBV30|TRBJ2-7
TGTGCCTGGAGCCCCTGGGGAGGGGGTCTTCGGGAGCAGTACTTC
CAWSPWGGGLREQYF
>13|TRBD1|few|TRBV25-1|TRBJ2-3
TGTGCCACCAGACGACAGGGGACAGATACGCAGTATTTT
CATRRQGTDTQYF
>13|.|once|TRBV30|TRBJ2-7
TGTGCCTGGAGTTTGGGGGTTGGGTACGAGCAGTACTTC
CAWSLGVGYEQYF
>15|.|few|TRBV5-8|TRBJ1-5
TGTGCCAGCGGATTCCAAAGCCCCTCAAGGGAGCCCCAGCATTTT
CASGFQSPSREPQHF
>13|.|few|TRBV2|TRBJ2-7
TGTGCCAGCAGTGAGAACGGACCCTACGAGCAGTACTTC
CASSENGPYEQYF
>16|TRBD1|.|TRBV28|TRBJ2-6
TGTGCCAGCAGTTCTACAGGGGAAACTGGGGCCAACGTCCTGACTTTC
CASSSTGETGANVLTF
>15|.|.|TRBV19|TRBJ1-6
TGTGCCAGTAGACCCAGGGGACAAAATAATTCACCCCTCCACTTT
CASRPRGQNNSPLHF
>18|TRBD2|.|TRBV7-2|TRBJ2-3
TGTGCCAGCAGCTCCAGCGGGACTAGCGGGGGTTTAACAGATACGCAGTATTTT
CASSSSGTSGGLTDTQYF
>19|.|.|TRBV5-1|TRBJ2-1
TGCGCCAGCAGCTCGGGGGTCGGCGGATCAATGAGCTCCTACAATGAGCAGTTCTTC
CASSSGVGGSMSSYNEQFF
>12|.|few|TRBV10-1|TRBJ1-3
TGCGCCAGCAGTGATTCTGGAAACACCATATATTTT
CASSDSGNTIYF
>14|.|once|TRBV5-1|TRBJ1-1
TGCGCCAGCAACCCACAGGGAGGTGACACTGAAGCTTTCTTT
CASNPQGGDTEAFF
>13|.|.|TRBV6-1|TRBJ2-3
TGTGCCAGCACTGAGGGACTGGACAGCCCGCGGTATTTT
CASTEGLDSPRYF
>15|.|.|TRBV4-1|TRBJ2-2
TGCGCCAGCAGCCAAGCATCGACAGTCACCGGGGAGCTGTTTTTT
CASSQASTVTGELFF
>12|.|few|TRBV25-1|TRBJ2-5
TGTGCCGCTGGGCGGGGTGGGGAGACCCAGTACTTC
CAAGRGGETQYF
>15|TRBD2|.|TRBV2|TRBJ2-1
TGTGCCAGCAGTGGACCCAGCGGGGGGGCCAGTGAGCAGTTCTTC
CASSGPSGGASEQFF
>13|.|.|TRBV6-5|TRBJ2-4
TGTGCCAGCAGTTACGACAGGAAAAACATTCAGTACTTC
CASSYDRKNIQYF
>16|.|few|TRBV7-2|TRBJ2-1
TGTGCCAGCAGCGTACTAGGGGGAACCTCCTACAATGAGCAGTTCTTC
CASSVLGGTSYNEQFF
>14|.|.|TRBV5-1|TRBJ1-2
TGCGCCAGCAGCTTGAGAGGGGAGAACTATGGCTACACCTTC
CASSLRGENYGYTF
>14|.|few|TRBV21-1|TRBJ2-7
TGTGCCAGCAGCAAGGCCGGGACTACATACGAGCAGTACTTC
CASSKAGTTYEQYF
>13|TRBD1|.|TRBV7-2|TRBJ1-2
TGTGCCAGCAGCCCGACAGGGGGCGATGGCTACACCTTC
CASSPTGGDGYTF
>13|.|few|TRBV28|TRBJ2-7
TGTGCCAGCAGAGGAACACCCTCCTACGAGCAGTACTTC
CASRGTPSYEQYF
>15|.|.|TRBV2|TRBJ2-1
TGTGCCAGCAGTAAACTTCTACCCCCATACAATGAGCAGTTCTTC
CASSKLLPPYNEQFF
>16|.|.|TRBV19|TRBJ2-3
TGTGCCAGTAGTATTAGGTGGGACCCAAGCACAGATACGCAGTATTTT
CASSIRWDPSTDTQYF
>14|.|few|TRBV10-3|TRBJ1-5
TGTGCCATCAGTGAGGGAGGGGAGCTTCAGCCCCAGCATTTT
CAISEGGELQPQHF
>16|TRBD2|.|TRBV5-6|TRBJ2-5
TGTGCCAGCAGCTCTCTGGGCGGGGGGCGGAAAGAGACCCAGTACTTC
CASSSLGGGRKETQYF
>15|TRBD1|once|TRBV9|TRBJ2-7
TGTGCCAGCAGCGCCCCCGGGACAGGGGCCTACGAGCAGTACTTC
CASSAPGTGAYEQYF
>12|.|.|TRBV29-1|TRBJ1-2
TGCAGCGTTGGACAGCCTAGCTATGGCTACACCTTC
CSVGQPSYGYTF
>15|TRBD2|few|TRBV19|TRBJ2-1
TGTGCCACTGCCCCTCACACTAGCGGGACCAATGAGCAGTTCTTC
CATAPHTSGTNEQFF
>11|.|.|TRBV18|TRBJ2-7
TGTGCCAGCTCATCCGGGTACGAGCAGTACTTC
CASSSGYEQYF
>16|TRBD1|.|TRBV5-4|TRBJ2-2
TGTGCCAGCACCCTAGGGGGACAGAAGAACACCGGGGAGCTGTTTTTT
CASTLGGQKNTGELFF
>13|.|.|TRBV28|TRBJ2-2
TGTGCCAGCAGTTTGCGGCAAACCGGGGAGCTGTTTTTT
CASSLRQTGELFF
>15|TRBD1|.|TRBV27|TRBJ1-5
TGTGCCAGCAGTTTAGGGAAGGGACAGAATCAGCCCCAGCATTTT
CASSLGKGQNQPQHF
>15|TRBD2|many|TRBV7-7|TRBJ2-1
TGTGCCAGCAGCCCCGGGGGGAACAACAACAATGAGCAGTTCTTC
CASSPGGNNNNEQFF
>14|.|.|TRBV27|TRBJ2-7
TGTGCCAGCAGTTTAAATGGGAGAGTGACAGAGCAGTACTTC
CASSLNGRVTEQYF
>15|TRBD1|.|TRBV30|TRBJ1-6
TGTGCCTGGAGTCAGGGACAGGCGGGTAATTCACCCCTCCACTTT
CAWSQGQAGNSPLHF
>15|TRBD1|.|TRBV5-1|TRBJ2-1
TGCGCCAGCAGCTATGAGACAGGGGATTGGAATGAGCAGTTCTTC
CASSYETGDWNEQFF
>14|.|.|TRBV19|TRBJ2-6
TGTGCCAGTAGGAGAGGATCTGGGGCCAACGTCCTGACTTTC
CASRRGSGANVLTF
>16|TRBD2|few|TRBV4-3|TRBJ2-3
TGCGCCAGCAGCCATTACTTAGCGGGAGGACCAGATACGCAGTATTTT
CASSHYLAGGPDTQYF
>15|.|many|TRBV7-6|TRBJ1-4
TGTGCCAGCAGCTCCACTAGGGGTGTTAATGAAAAACTGTTTTTT
CASSSTRGVNEKLFF
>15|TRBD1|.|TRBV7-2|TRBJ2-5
TGTGCCAGCAGCCCCACCCGGGACAGACAAGAGACCCAGTACTTC
CASSPTRDRQETQYF
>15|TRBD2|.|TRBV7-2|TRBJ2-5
TGTGCCAGCCAGCCTCTAGCGGGACCCCAAGAGACCCAGTACTTC
CASQPLAGPQETQYF